The 4 T cell receptor beta chains reported below all come from one sample, sequenced in a study of human T cells and chemical hapten exposure. TCRdb reprocessed the RACE reads with MiXCR, giving one entry per CDR3 protein. The profile shows more than 150,000 distinct CDR3 sequences, just under 30% of them singletons. Time point noted: pre-sensitization, week 0. Treatment reported: therapeutic diphenylcyclopropenone sensitization with weekly scalp DPC. Sequencing was performed on whole blood, taken in connection with sensitization to the hapten diphenylcyclopropenone (DPC). The source is a woman in her twenties or thirties with alopecia areata. Some clones in this sample may be carry-over from other donors' samples.

This clonotype was found a few times. This rearrangement joins TRBV18 to TRBJ2-1; D tentatively reads TRBD1 or TRBD2 (5 bases each). Trimming took 3 bases from V and 1 from J, leaving 13 bases between them. Germline loops: CDR1 KGHSH, CDR2 LQKENI. The CDR3 is 16 amino acids. CDR3 nucleotides: TGTGCCAGCTCACCGGTTCAGGGAGCGTCCTACAATGAGCAGTTCTTC. Amino acid sequence: CASSPVQGASYNEQFF.

The rearrangement joins TRBV28 to TRBJ2-7; D may be TRBD2 (5 bases). The CDR3 loop spans 12 amino acids. Germline-derived CDR1 and CDR2 are MDHEN and SYDVKM. Trimming cost V 3 bases and J 5 bases, with 8 bases left between them. CDR3 loop: CASSFEGDEQYF. Written as DNA, the CDR3 is TGTGCCAGCAGTTTTGAGGGAGACGAGCAGTACTTC.

This clonotype has more than one count but fewer than ten. The rearrangement joins TRBV10-3 to TRBJ1-2; D perhaps matches TRBD1 (6 bases). Germline values: CDR1 ENHRY, CDR2 SYGVKD. V lost 6 bases and J 5 bases, leaving 19 bases between the germline ends. This CDR3 contains 15 residues. This CDR3 is CAIREGHPVGYGYTF. The CDR3 DNA follows: TGTGCCATCAGGGAGGGACACCCGGTGGGATATGGCTACACCTTC.

This clonotype was seen ten or more times. Germline and junction disagree at one end, which may indicate a read error. The chain links TRBV29-1 to TRBJ1-2; D is perhaps TRBD1 (5 bases). The CDR3 is 10 amino acids. CDR1 is SQVTM and CDR2 is ANQGSEA in the germline V gene. The CDR3 DNA reads TGCAGCGTTGAGTCAGGGCCTGTTTCGTTC. Its protein product is CSVESGPVSF.